These 3 T cell receptor beta chains came from one sample sequenced in a study of OX40 agonist ivuxolimab in advanced cancers. Libraries were made using the immunoSEQ multiplex PCR assay. This is the immuneACCESS table as TCRdb keeps it, with only in-frame sequences that have V and J called. A part of the clones is gone; compared with another copy, unresolved V genes explain less than half, and the rest is unexplained. This sample lists 60,000 to 75,000 clones; approximately 90% were detected once. The ten largest clonotypes hold about 3.8% of the sample. The starting material was CD4+ or CD8+ T cells sorted from blood, obtained in a trial of the OX40 agonist ivuxolimab. The source of these receptors is an adult with an advanced solid tumor such as melanoma, head and neck, liver or kidney cancer.

Turning to this clone: Sequence at one end of the junction differs from germline and may be a read error. The rearrangement joins TRBV5-4 to TRBJ2-3; the D gene is possibly TRBD2 (5 bases). Germline V gene sequence: CDR1 SGHNT, CDR2 YYREEE (reference sequence). The CDR3 is made up of 15 amino acids. The chain's CDR3 is CASSLDAASIDTQYF. The CDR3 DNA sequence: TGTGCCAGCAGCTTGGACGCGGCTAGCATAGATACGCAGTATTTT.

V and J are TRBV19 and TRBJ1-4; TRBD1 might be the D (6 bases). Per the germline V gene, CDR1 is LNHDA and CDR2 is SQIVND (reference sequence). The ends were cut back, 5 bases at V and 4 bases at J, with 14 bases in the middle. The length of the CDR3 is 15 residues. The CDR3 region is CASSPEGRGNEKLFF. CDR3 nucleotides: TGTGCCAGTAGTCCAGAAGGCAGGGGTAATGAAAAACTGTTTTTT. Combining the CDR3 with reference TRBV19 and TRBJ1-4 gives the whole variable domain DGGITQSPKYLFRKEGQNVTLSCEQNLNHDAMYWYRQDPGQGLRLIYYSQIVNDFQKGDIAEGYSVSREKKESFPLTVTSAQKNPTAFYLCASSPEGRGNEKLFFGSGTQLSVL.

J is TRBJ2-5 and V is TRBV4-1; D unresolved. The J call may not be correct, given that the DNA end is closer to TRBJ2-7. The CDR3 consists of 15 residues. The germline CDR1 and CDR2 sequences are MGHRA and YSYEKL. CDR3 bases: TGCGCCAGCAGCCAAGTTATCACCGCAGGCTACGAGCAGTACTTC. It codes for CASSQVITAGYEQYF.